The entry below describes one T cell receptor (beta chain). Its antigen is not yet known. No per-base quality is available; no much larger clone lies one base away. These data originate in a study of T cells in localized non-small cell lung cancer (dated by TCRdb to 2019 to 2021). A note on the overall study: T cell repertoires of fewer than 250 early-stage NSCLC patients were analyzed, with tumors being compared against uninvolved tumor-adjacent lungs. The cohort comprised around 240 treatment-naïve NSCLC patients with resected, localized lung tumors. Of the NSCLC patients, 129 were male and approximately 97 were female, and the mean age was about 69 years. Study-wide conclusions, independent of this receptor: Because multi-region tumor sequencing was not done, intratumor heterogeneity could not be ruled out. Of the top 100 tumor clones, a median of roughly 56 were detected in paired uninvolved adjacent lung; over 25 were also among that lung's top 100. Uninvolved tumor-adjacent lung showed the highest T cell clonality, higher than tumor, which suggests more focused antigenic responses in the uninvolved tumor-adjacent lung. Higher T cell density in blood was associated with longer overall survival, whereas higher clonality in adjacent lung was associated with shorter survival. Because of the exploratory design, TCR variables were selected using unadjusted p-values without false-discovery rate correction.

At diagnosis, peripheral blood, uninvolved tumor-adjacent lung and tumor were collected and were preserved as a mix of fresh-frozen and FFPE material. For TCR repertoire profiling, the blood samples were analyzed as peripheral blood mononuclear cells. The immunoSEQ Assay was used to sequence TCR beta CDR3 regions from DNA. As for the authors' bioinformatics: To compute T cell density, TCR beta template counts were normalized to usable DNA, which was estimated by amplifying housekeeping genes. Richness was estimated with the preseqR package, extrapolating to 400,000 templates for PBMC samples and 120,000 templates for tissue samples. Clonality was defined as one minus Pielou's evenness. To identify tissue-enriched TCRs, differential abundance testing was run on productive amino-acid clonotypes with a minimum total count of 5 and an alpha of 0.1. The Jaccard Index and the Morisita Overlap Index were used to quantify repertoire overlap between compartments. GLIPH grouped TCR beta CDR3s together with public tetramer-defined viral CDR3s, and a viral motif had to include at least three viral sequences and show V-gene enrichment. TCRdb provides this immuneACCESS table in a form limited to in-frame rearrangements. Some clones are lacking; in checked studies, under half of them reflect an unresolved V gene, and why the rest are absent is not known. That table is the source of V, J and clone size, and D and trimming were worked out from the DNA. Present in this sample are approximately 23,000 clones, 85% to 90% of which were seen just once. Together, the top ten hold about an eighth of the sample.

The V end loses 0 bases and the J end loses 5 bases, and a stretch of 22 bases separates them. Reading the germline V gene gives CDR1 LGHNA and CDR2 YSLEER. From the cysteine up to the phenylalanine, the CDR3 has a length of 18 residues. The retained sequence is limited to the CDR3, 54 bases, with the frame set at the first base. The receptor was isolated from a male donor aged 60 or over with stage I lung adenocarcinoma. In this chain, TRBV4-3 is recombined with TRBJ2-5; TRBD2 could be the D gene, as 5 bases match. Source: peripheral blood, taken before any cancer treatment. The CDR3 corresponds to CASSQDPIGNGGRETQYF. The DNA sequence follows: TGCGCCAGCAGCCAAGATCCTATCGGGAATGGTGGGCGGGAGACCCAGTACTTC.